The source of this T cell receptor beta chain is a study of lung T cells in sarcoidosis with Löfgren's syndrome. On the study more broadly: Sarcoidosis features CD4+ T cell accumulation in bronchoalveolar lavage fluid.

Each CDR3 protein is one row after TCRdb ran MiXCR on the reads. The sample lists over 2,000 distinct CDR3 sequences; 20% were seen once. This clonotype was detected many times. A read error is possible here, since a much larger clone lies one base away. The sequence derives from a human donor with sarcoidosis (Löfgren's syndrome or another form), or a control subject (not recorded which). The source material was CD4+ T cells from bronchoalveolar lavage.

The chain's CDR3 is CAISEPRSEAFF. CDR3 in DNA: TGTGCCATCAGTGAGCCAAGGTCTGAAGCTTTCTTT. The chain has TRBV10-3 and TRBJ1-1; D remains unclear. This CDR3 spans 12 amino acids. Deletions cut 2 bases from V and 6 bases from J, with 7 bases between. Germline V CDR1 and CDR2: ENHRY, SYGVKD.